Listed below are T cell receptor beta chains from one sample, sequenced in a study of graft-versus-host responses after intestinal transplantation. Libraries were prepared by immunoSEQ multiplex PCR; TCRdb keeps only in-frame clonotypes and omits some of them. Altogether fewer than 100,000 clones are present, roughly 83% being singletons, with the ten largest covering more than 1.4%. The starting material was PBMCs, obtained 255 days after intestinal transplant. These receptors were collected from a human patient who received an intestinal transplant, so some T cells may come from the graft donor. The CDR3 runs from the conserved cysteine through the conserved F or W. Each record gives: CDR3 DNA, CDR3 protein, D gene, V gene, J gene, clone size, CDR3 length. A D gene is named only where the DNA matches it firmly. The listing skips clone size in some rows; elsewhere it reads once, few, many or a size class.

TGTGCCAGCAGCGCCCAGGGGGTCTGCTACACCTTC	CASSAQGVCYTF	TRBD1	TRBV5-6	TRBJ1-2	NA	12
TGTGCCAGCAGCGTAGGGGGACGCTTGAACACTGAAGCTTTCTTT	CASSVGGRLNTEAFF	NA	TRBV9	TRBJ1-1	NA	15
TGTGCCAGCAGCGGGGAGGGCCGAGAGCAGTTCTTC	CASSGEGREQFF	TRBD2	TRBV28	TRBJ2-1	NA	12
TGCAGTGCTGACAGGGGTCAGACCCAGTACTTC	CSADRGQTQYF	TRBD1	TRBV20-1	TRBJ2-5	NA	11
TGTGCCAGCAGTTTAGGGGGGCCGGGTGGCTACACCTTC	CASSLGGPGGYTF	NA	TRBV27	TRBJ1-2	NA	13
TGTGCCAGCACCCTTGCCGGGTTGGAAAAACTGTTTTTT	CASTLAGLEKLFF	NA	TRBV7-9	TRBJ1-4	NA	13
TGTGCCAGCAGCGAACCCGCGGTGCAAGAGACCCAGTACTTC	CASSEPAVQETQYF	NA	TRBV6-6	TRBJ2-5	NA	14
TGTGCCAGCAGTTTTCGAGGGGGCGCGGGGAATCAGCCCCAGCATTTT	CASSFRGGAGNQPQHF	TRBD1	TRBV28	TRBJ1-5	NA	16
TGTGCCAGCAGCTTATCACCAGGGTACAATGAGCAGTTCTTC	CASSLSPGYNEQFF	NA	TRBV7-3	TRBJ2-1	NA	14
TGTGCCAGCAGTTTCAGACAGGTGCCCACAGATACGCAGTATTTT	CASSFRQVPTDTQYF	NA	TRBV27	TRBJ2-3	NA	15
TGTGCCACCTCTGCCCAAAGGAGGACTGAAGCTTTCTTT	CATSAQRRTEAFF	NA	TRBV15	TRBJ1-1	NA	13
TGTGCCATCAGGGACTCAAATGAAAAACTGTTTTTT	CAIRDSNEKLFF	NA	TRBV10-3	TRBJ1-4	few	12
TGTGCCATCAGTGACAACAGGGGGTTTTCTGGAAACACCATATATTTT	CAISDNRGFSGNTIYF	TRBD1	TRBV10-3	TRBJ1-3	NA	16
TGTGCCAGCAGTTCTAGACAGGGGGCTGGCGGGGAGCTGTTTTTT	CASSSRQGAGGELFF	TRBD1	TRBV28	TRBJ2-2	NA	15
TGTGCCAGCAGTTTAAACGGTGGGACAGGGGGCGTCGGCTACACCTTC	CASSLNGGTGGVGYTF	TRBD1	TRBV28	TRBJ1-2	NA	16
TGTGCCAGCACCACCCGGGAGGGGGCAGGAGAGACCCAGTACTTC	CASTTREGAGETQYF	NA	TRBV2	TRBJ2-5	NA	15
TGTGCCAGCAGTGACCGGACCGGAGTGAGATTTGGCTACACCTTC	CASSDRTGVRFGYTF	NA	TRBV25-1	TRBJ1-2	NA	15
TGTGCCAGCAGTTTAGGGAGGGCCTACAATGAGCAGTTCTTC	CASSLGRAYNEQFF	TRBD2	TRBV27	TRBJ2-1	NA	14
TGTGCCAGCAGCTTGCTCGGAGGCACTGAAGCTTTCTTT	CASSLLGGTEAFF	NA	TRBV5-6	TRBJ1-1	NA	13
TGTGCCAGCAGTCTGTTGGGTCCGGGTGAGCAGTTCTTC	CASSLLGPGEQFF	NA	TRBV27	TRBJ2-1	NA	13
TGTGCCAGCTCAAGCGTAAGCACAGATACGCAGTATTTT	CASSSVSTDTQYF	NA	TRBV18	TRBJ2-3	NA	13
TGTGCCAGCAGGTCAGAGGGGGAGAGCAATCAGCCCCAGCATTTT	CASRSEGESNQPQHF	NA	TRBV2	TRBJ1-5	NA	15
TGTGCCAGCAGTAAAGTAGGGGGGGGGCTAAGTGAGCAGTTCTTC	CASSKVGGGLSEQFF	NA	TRBV6-4	TRBJ2-1	NA	15
TGCGCCAGCAGCGTTGACAGGTACGGCTCCTACAATGAGCAGTTCTTC	CASSVDRYGSYNEQFF	NA	TRBV5-1	TRBJ2-1	few	16
TGTGCCAGCGCCCCCCTAGGGGCCTACGAGCAGTACTTC	CASAPLGAYEQYF	NA	TRBV6-5	TRBJ2-7	NA	13
TGTGCCTGGAGTGGGGGGCGCCTGAACACTGAAGCTTTCTTT	CAWSGGRLNTEAFF	NA	TRBV30	TRBJ1-1	once	14
TGTGCCAGCAGCTGGGGGACTAGCGGGGTTGTTGGCACAGATACGCAGTATTTT	CASSWGTSGVVGTDTQYF	TRBD2	TRBV5-6	TRBJ2-3	NA	18
TGTGCCAGCAGTGATGATGAGACCCAGTACTTC	CASSDDETQYF	NA	TRBV6-1	TRBJ2-5	NA	11
TGTGCCAGCAGCTACGGGACTCCTTTGGGCGGACTGTTTTTT	CASSYGTPLGGLFF	NA	TRBV7-9	TRBJ1-4	NA	14
TGTGCCACCAGCTCGCGACAGGGAGGATCACCCCTCCACTTT	CATSSRQGGSPLHF	TRBD1	TRBV15	TRBJ1-6	NA	14
TGTGCCAGCAGTATCATCGGGTGGGGCACAGATACGCAGTATTTT	CASSIIGWGTDTQYF	NA	TRBV27	TRBJ2-3	NA	15
TGTGCCAGCACCGACTCGGGCAGGGCGAGGGTTGAAGCTTTCTTT	CASTDSGRARVEAFF	NA	TRBV6-5	TRBJ1-1	NA	15
TGTGCCAGCAATCCCGGGGGTAGAAACACTGAAGCTTTCTTT	CASNPGGRNTEAFF	NA	TRBV6-5	TRBJ1-1	NA	14
TGTGCCAGCAGCTCCCAACCAGGGGTTTTCGGAACTGGGGCCAACGTCCTGACTTTC	CASSSQPGVFGTGANVLTF	NA	TRBV9	TRBJ2-6	few	19
TGTGCCGTCCGGGAGGGACTAGCGGACTACTACGAGCAGTACTTC	CAVREGLADYYEQYF	TRBD2	TRBV2	TRBJ2-7	NA	15
TGTGCCAGCAGCTTGGAAGGGACAGGGGACACTGAAGCTTTCTTT	CASSLEGTGDTEAFF	TRBD1	TRBV5-4	TRBJ1-1	NA	15
TGTACCAGCGTGGTAGGGTTTATTGGGACTGAAGCTTTCTTT	CTSVVGFIGTEAFF	NA	TRBV2	TRBJ1-1	NA	14
TGTGCCAGCAGTTTCGTTCAGGGGACTAATGAAAAACTGTTTTTT	CASSFVQGTNEKLFF	NA	TRBV28	TRBJ1-4	NA	15
TGTGCCAGCGGCCTACTACCGGGACAGCAAGAGACCCAGTACTTC	CASGLLPGQQETQYF	TRBD1	TRBV6-5	TRBJ2-5	few	15
TGCGCCAGCAGAGTGGGTGCCCGAAATACTGCAGATACGCAGTATTTT	CASRVGARNTADTQYF	NA	TRBV10-1	TRBJ2-3	NA	16
TGTGCCAGCAGTTTCGGGGGGCGCCATGGCTACACCTTC	CASSFGGRHGYTF	NA	TRBV28	TRBJ1-2	once	13
TGTGCCAGCAGATCAACAGGGGGCGCCGGTTCACCCCTCCACTTT	CASRSTGGAGSPLHF	TRBD1	TRBV7-9	TRBJ1-6	NA	15
TGTGCCAGCAGCTTAGGTCCACCCACCGGGGAGCTGTTTTTT	CASSLGPPTGELFF	NA	TRBV7-9	TRBJ2-2	NA	14
TGTGCCACCAGCAGAGATTCGGCCAGTACCGATACGCAGTATTTT	CATSRDSASTDTQYF	NA	TRBV15	TRBJ2-3	NA	15
TGTGCCAGCAGTTTAACCGGGGGGCTTTCCTACGAGCAGTACTTC	CASSLTGGLSYEQYF	NA	TRBV28	TRBJ2-7	NA	15
TGTGCCAGCAAGAAGGGAAGTCCGGGCGAACACACTGAAGCTTTCTTT	CASKKGSPGEHTEAFF	NA	TRBV27	TRBJ1-1	NA	16
TGTGCCAGCAGCGTGAACAGGGTGGGGACCGGGGAGCTGTTTTTT	CASSVNRVGTGELFF	NA	TRBV5-4	TRBJ2-2	once	15
TGCGCCAGCAGCTTGAACCCTGGGTACCAAGAGACCCAGTACTTC	CASSLNPGYQETQYF	NA	TRBV5-1	TRBJ2-5	NA	15
TGTGCCAGCTCACCATTTGACAGGGTCGGGGCCAACGTCCTGACTTTC	CASSPFDRVGANVLTF	TRBD1	TRBV18	TRBJ2-6	NA	16
TGTGCCAGCAGCTTACCGGGACGGGCAAGGTGGGGCTACACCTTC	CASSLPGRARWGYTF	NA	TRBV5-4	TRBJ1-2	NA	15